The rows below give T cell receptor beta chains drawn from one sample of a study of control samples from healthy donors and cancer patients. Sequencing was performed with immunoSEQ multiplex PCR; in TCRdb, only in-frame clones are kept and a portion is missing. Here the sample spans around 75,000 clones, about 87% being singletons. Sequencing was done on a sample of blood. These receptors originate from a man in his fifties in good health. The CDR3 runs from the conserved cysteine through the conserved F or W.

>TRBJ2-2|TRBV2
CASSEALNTGELFF
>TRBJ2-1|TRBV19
CASSPGLATDEQFF
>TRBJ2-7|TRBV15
CATSRIGHNYEQYF
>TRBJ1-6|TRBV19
CASMASRQGVGSPLHF
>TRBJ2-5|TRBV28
CACLEGGGDETQYF
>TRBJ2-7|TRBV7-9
CASSQTGDAYEQYF
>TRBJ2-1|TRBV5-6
CASSPLAGGDNEQFF
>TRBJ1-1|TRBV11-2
CASSLDRSQNTEAFF
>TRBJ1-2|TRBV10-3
CAISTSGGPYGYTF
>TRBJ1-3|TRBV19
CASSKNPDRGRDTIYF
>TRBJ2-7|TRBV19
CASSSGGGRGNYEQYF